A selection of T cell receptor beta chains follows, all from one sample in a study of cytomegalovirus exposure and HLA in healthy donors. Measured with immunoSEQ multiplex PCR; TCRdb has only the in-frame clones, and not every one. Of about 130,000 clones in the sample, about 80% were seen once. Sequencing was performed on PBMCs. The receptors shown here come from a woman aged 35 to 49 in good health and CMV-seronegative. Each CDR3 is given with its conserved first and last residue. The order of the fields is V gene, D gene, J gene, clone size, CDR3 protein, CDR3 DNA. The D gene is left open where the match is weak. For some rows the clone size is stated as once, few or many, or as a class when expanded; others skip it.

V gene: TRBV6-5; D gene: .; J gene: TRBJ1-1; clone size: few; CDR3 protein: CAAYGAGNTEAFF; CDR3 DNA: TGTGCCGCTTACGGAGCGGGGAACACTGAAGCTTTCTTT
V gene: TRBV7-9; D gene: .; J gene: TRBJ2-2; clone size: .; CDR3 protein: CASSPISGELFF; CDR3 DNA: TGTGCCAGCAGTCCTATTTCCGGGGAGCTGTTTTTT
V gene: TRBV19; D gene: TRBD2; J gene: TRBJ2-5; clone size: .; CDR3 protein: CASSMGLALEAQYF; CDR3 DNA: TGTGCCAGTAGTATGGGACTAGCTCTGGAGGCCCAGTACTTC
V gene: TRBV6-5; D gene: TRBD1; J gene: TRBJ2-7; clone size: .; CDR3 protein: CASRTGYSYEQYF; CDR3 DNA: TGTGCCAGCAGGACAGGGTACTCCTACGAGCAGTACTTC
V gene: TRBV11-2; D gene: .; J gene: TRBJ1-1; clone size: once; CDR3 protein: CASNHRGFGFKADTEAFF; CDR3 DNA: TGTGCCAGCAACCACCGCGGTTTTGGATTTAAGGCGGACACTGAAGCTTTCTTT
V gene: TRBV7-2; D gene: .; J gene: TRBJ2-3; clone size: .; CDR3 protein: CASSLVASVSTDTQYF; CDR3 DNA: TGTGCCAGCAGCTTAGTGGCTAGCGTAAGCACAGATACGCAGTATTTT
V gene: TRBV27; D gene: .; J gene: TRBJ2-7; clone size: .; CDR3 protein: CASSSQGAYAYEQYF; CDR3 DNA: TGTGCCAGCAGTTCCCAGGGTGCCTATGCCTACGAGCAGTACTTC
V gene: TRBV6-5; D gene: .; J gene: TRBJ2-7; clone size: .; CDR3 protein: CASSYPPGQGKDEQYF; CDR3 DNA: TGTGCCAGCAGTTACCCCCCGGGGCAGGGGAAGGACGAGCAGTACTTC
V gene: TRBV4-1; D gene: .; J gene: TRBJ2-1; clone size: .; CDR3 protein: CASSPRGGEGLGYNEQFF; CDR3 DNA: TGCGCCAGCAGCCCCAGAGGGGGGGAAGGACTAGGCTACAATGAGCAGTTCTTC
V gene: TRBV2; D gene: TRBD2; J gene: TRBJ2-1; clone size: few; CDR3 protein: CASSVGLAGGGEQFF; CDR3 DNA: TGTGCCAGCAGTGTTGGCCTAGCGGGGGGCGGGGAGCAGTTCTTC